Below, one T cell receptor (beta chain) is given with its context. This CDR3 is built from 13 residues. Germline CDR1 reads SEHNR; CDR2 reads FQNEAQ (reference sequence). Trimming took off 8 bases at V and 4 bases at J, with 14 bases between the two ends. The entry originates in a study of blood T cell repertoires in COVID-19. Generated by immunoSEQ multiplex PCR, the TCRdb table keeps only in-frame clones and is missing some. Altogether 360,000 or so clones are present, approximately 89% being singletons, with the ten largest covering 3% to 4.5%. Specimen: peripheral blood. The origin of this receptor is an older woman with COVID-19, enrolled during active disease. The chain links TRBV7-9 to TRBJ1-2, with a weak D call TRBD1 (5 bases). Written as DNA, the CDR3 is TGTGCCAGCGCAACCCAGGGCCCCTATGGCTACACCTTC. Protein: CASATQGPYGYTF.